This entry concerns a single T cell receptor beta chain. Its antigen is not known. Losses at the gene ends were 4 bases for V and 2 bases for J; bases not matched to a gene: 7. Germline CDR1 SGHRS, CDR2 YFSETQ. This CDR3 has 16 amino acids. As diagnostic evidence, clinical symptoms, serum thyroxine, TRAb, thyroid ultrasound and orbital computed tomography were relied upon. The starting material, approximately 9.7 ml of fresh peripheral blood, provided the PBMCs. RNA transcripts were the source from which TCR beta CDR3 regions were amplified. HTBI-primed RT-PCR formed the first round, and a multiplex PCR formed the second. TCRdb reanalysed the multiplex PCR reads using MiXCR and keeps one entry per CDR3 protein. Among 11,000 to 15,000 distinct CDR3 sequences listed, 50% were seen once. This record belongs to a study of Graves' ophthalmopathy and Graves' hyperthyroidism. Study outcomes and limitations: The authors also found most expanded thyroid clonotypes above 0.001 frequency in blood. Discriminating ophthalmopathy from stable hyperthyroidism, a 13-signature model attained a sensitivity of over 85% and a specificity of just under 84%.

This clonotype was obtained from a woman between 25 and 40 years old with Graves' ophthalmopathy. The V call is TRBV5-1, the J call TRBJ2-3; 10 positions match TRBD2. The sample comprised peripheral blood. CDR3 protein: CASSPLAGAPTDTQYF. The CDR3 DNA sequence: TGCGCCAGCAGCCCGCTAGCGGGAGCCCCCACAGATACGCAGTATTTT.